The TCR beta chain under discussion was sequenced for a study of control samples from healthy donors and cancer patients. This CDR3 has 15 residues. The germline V gene encodes CDR1 SGHAT and CDR2 FQNNGV. Trimming at V came to 6 bases and at J to 2 bases, leaving 9 bases not matched to a gene. TCRdb's copy holds only in-frame clones and misses some; the assay was immunoSEQ multiplex PCR. The sample carries 130,000 to 150,000 clones, 80% to 95% recorded once. The TCR comes from a man between 18 and 35 years old in good health. The sample comprised blood. The gene calls are TRBV11-2 and TRBJ2-7; 8 nucleotides match TRBD1. The CDR3 region has the DNA TGTGCCAGCAGTTCCTTTGGGACAGGTGCCTACGAGCAGTACTTC. It translates to CASSSFGTGAYEQYF.